Each of the 9 T cell receptor beta chains below was sequenced from the same sample in a study of a mutant IDH1 vaccine in newly diagnosed glioma. Clones were sequenced by immunoSEQ multiplex PCR, and TCRdb holds only the in-frame ones, with some missing. This table holds under 40,000 clones, roughly nine tenths found once. For these TCRs, the target antigens are not known. Time point denoted: week 47, end of study. Topical imiquimod was applied with each vaccine dose, which held 300 ug of mutant IDH1 20-mer peptide. Sequencing used PBMCs, obtained from a glioma patient whose treatment included an IDH1 peptide vaccine. The receptors shown here come from a man aged 40-49 years with glioma.

This clone was seen just once. V usage is TRBV28 and J usage is TRBJ2-1; the D call may be TRBD1 or TRBD2 (5 bases each). V was trimmed by 3 bases and J by 7 bases, leaving 13 bases between them. Germline values: CDR1 MDHEN, CDR2 SYDVKM. CDR3 length: 14 residues. CDR3 amino acids: CASSLGTPGNEQFF. CDR3 bases: TGTGCCAGCAGTTTGGGGACCCCAGGGAATGAGCAGTTCTTC.

The CDR3 DNA follows: TGTGCCAGCAGCCCTTCTTTTTTAGCGGGGGGGAAAGAGACCCAGTACTTC. Amino acid sequence: CASSPSFLAGGKETQYF. This chain connects TRBV4-2 to TRBJ2-5; 11 bases map to TRBD2. Germline V gene sequence: CDR1 LGHNA, CDR2 YNFKEQ. With 4 bases clipped from V and 3 bases from J, the junction kept 10 bases outside the gene matches. The CDR3 spans 17 residues.

This rearrangement joins TRBV7-7 to TRBJ2-3, with 8 positions matching TRBD1. CDR3 length equals 18 residues. Germline V gene data show CDR1 as SSHAT and CDR2 as FNYEAQ (reference sequence). The J segment lost 5 bases and the V segment lost 4 bases, leaving 17 bases of the junction unmatched. The CDR3 DNA reads TGTGCCAGCAGCTCCCCCTTAACACAGGGGGTCCCCCGAGATACGCAGTATTTT. It yields the protein CASSSPLTQGVPRDTQYF.

Here the CDR3 DNA reads TGTGCCAGCAGGGGACAAGACTCTGGGGCCAACGTCCTGACTTTC. Amino acid sequence: CASRGQDSGANVLTF. The chain carries TRBV2 and TRBJ2-6, with D possibly TRBD1 on 6 matching bases. The CDR3 spans 15 residues. V dropped 6 bases and J dropped 0 bases, with 9 bases sitting between them. Germline loops: CDR1 SNHLY, CDR2 FYNNEI.

The chain links TRBV29-1 to TRBJ2-1; 7 bases map to TRBD1. The CDR3 consists of 14 residues. V lost 4 bases, J lost 8 bases, and 11 bases stayed unmatched. Germline V gives CDR1 SQVTM, CDR2 ANQGSEA. DNA for the CDR3: TGCAGCGTTGTGTTACAGGGGAACACAGATGAGCAGTTCTTC. Translating it yields CSVVLQGNTDEQFF.

This chain joins TRBV18 and TRBJ2-3; TRBD1 matches 8 bases. The V and J ends lost 4 bases and 2 bases, in that order; junction bases with no gene match: 5. CDR1 is KGHSH, CDR2 LQKENI, per germline. This CDR3 spans 15 amino acids. Here the CDR3 reads CASSQMTGVTDTQYF. In nucleotides, the CDR3 is TGTGCCAGCTCACAAATGACAGGGGTCACAGATACGCAGTATTTT.

The chain joins TRBV6-1 to TRBJ2-2, with no clear D. Germline assignment: CDR1 MNHNS and CDR2 SASEGT. CDR3 length: 15 amino acids. Deletions cut 6 bases from V and 1 base from J, with 12 bases between. DNA for the CDR3: TGTGCCAGCAGACACCATCCTAGGAACACCGGGGAGCTGTTTTTT. Residues: CASRHHPRNTGELFF.

With regard to this clone: One end of the junction varies from germline; a read error may be responsible. This rearrangement joins TRBV7-7 to TRBJ2-3; 13 bases fit TRBD2. The germline CDR1 and CDR2 sequences are SSHAT and FNYEAQ (reference sequence). The CDR3 contains 17 residues. CDR3 sequence (DNA): TGTGCTAGCAGCGCTGGACTAGCGGGAGATCCGATAGATACGCAGTATTTT. Amino acid sequence: CASSAGLAGDPIDTQYF. Supplemented by reference TRBV7-7 and TRBJ2-3, the full variable domain reads GAGVSQSPRYKVTKRGQDVTLRCDPISSHATLYWYQQALGQGPEFLTYFNYEAQPDKSGLPSDRFSAERPEGSISTLTIQRTEQRDSAMYRCASSAGLAGDPIDTQYFGPGTRLTVL.

The J gene is TRBJ2-2, the V gene TRBV19; D perhaps matches TRBD2 (5 bases). Germline V gives CDR1 LNHDA, CDR2 SQIVND (reference sequence). The V end was cut by 7 bases, the J end by 6 bases, with 12 bases between. This CDR3 has 13 amino acids. This chain's CDR3 is CASMSYGAGELFF. The CDR3, as DNA: TGTGCCAGTATGTCGTACGGGGCCGGGGAGCTGTTTTTT.